This T cell receptor beta chain was captured by sequencing in a study of cytomegalovirus exposure and HLA in healthy donors. On the study more broadly: Genotyping showed roughly 83% of almost 400 donors falling in the Caucasian-associated ancestry cluster.

Sampled while nominally healthy, donors likely had unrecorded immune exposures. Regarding the study as a whole: According to an earlier analysis, most TCR beta V segments yielded productive rearrangements about 87% or about 30% of the time.

Per the germline V gene, CDR1 is SGDLS and CDR2 is YYNGEE. The CDR3 runs to 15 residues. V gave up 2 bases and J gave up 4 bases; unmatched junction bases: 5. Details on this clone: Its cognate antigen is unknown.

PCR employed 60 Vbeta and 13 Jbeta primers. Authors' data handling: Roughly 73 million unique TCR beta chains, roughly 11 million of them shared, were counted by a later analysis. The protocol was immunoSEQ multiplex PCR, while the TCRdb copy is restricted to in-frame clones and leaves out a portion. Clone size and the V and J calls come from that table; the DNA yielded D and trimming. The table includes around 160,000 clones, roughly 85% detected once. The chain recombines TRBV9 with TRBJ1-2; 10 nucleotides line up with TRBD1. Input material: PBMCs. This sequence originates from a male donor in good health and CMV-seropositive. This chain's CDR3 is CASSVRQGAGYGYTF. DNA of the CDR3: TGTGCCAGCAGCGTTCGACAGGGGGCAGGCTATGGCTACACCTTC.